Shown below are 32 T cell receptor beta chains from a single sample sequenced in a study of cytomegalovirus exposure and HLA in healthy donors. The study ran its PCR with 60 Vbeta and 13 Jbeta primers. The data were produced by immunoSEQ multiplex PCR, yet TCRdb's version contains in-frame clones alone and is incomplete. The table lists roughly 120,000 clones, with 3% to 4.5% in the top ten. Sequencing was performed on PBMCs. All receptors derive from a man aged 18-30 years in good health and CMV-seronegative.

This rearrangement joins TRBV7-3 to TRBJ2-5; 7 bases match TRBD1. The CDR3 has 14 residues. V shed 5 bases and J 1 base; nucleotides not matched to a gene: 4. From germline, CDR1 is SGHTA and CDR2 FQGTGA. The CDR3, as DNA: TGTGCCAGCAGCCTAGGGACAGCCCAAGAGACCCAGTACTTC. Translating it yields CASSLGTAQETQYF.

The V gene is TRBV19, the J gene TRBJ2-5; 8 nucleotides match TRBD2. The CDR3 contains 15 residues. Germline loops: CDR1 LNHDA, CDR2 SQIVND (reference sequence). Unmatched junction bases numbered 7, after V lost 6 bases and J lost 1 base. CDR3: CASSPGGVSQETQYF. CDR3 sequence (DNA): TGTGCCAGTAGCCCCGGGGGGGTGAGCCAAGAGACCCAGTACTTC.

The V call is TRBV5-6, the J call TRBJ2-3; 8 bases align to TRBD2. The CDR3 covers 15 residues. V was pared by 4 bases and J by 3 bases, with 7 bases of the junction left unmatched. Germline CDR1 and CDR2: SGHDT and YYEEEE. CDR3: CASSNVGGGTDTQYF. CDR3 DNA: TGTGCCAGCAGCAATGTCGGCGGGGGGACAGATACGCAGTATTTT.

The chain carries TRBV6-1 and TRBJ1-5, with D possibly TRBD1 on 5 matching bases. The CDR3 loop spans 14 amino acids. Deletions cut 3 bases from V and 2 bases from J, with 8 bases between. Germline V lookup: CDR1 MNHNS, CDR2 SASEGT. The chain's CDR3 is CASSDRVRNQPQHF. CDR3 coding DNA: TGTGCCAGCAGTGACAGGGTGCGCAATCAGCCCCAGCATTTT.

The rearrangement uses TRBV5-5 and TRBJ2-7, with 7 bases that match TRBD1. J lost 2 bases, V lost 4 bases, and 12 bases had no gene match. This CDR3 has 16 amino acids. CDR1 is SGHKS and CDR2 is YYEKEE in the germline V gene (reference sequence). The CDR3 nucleotides read TGTGCCAGCAGCCGGTTATCGGGACAGATTACCTACGAGCAGTACTTC. It encodes CASSRLSGQITYEQYF. Based on the CDR3 plus reference TRBV5-5 and TRBJ2-7, the full variable domain is DAGVTQSPTHLIKTRGQQVTLRCSPISGHKSVSWYQQVLGQGPQFIFQYYEKEERGRGNFPDRFSARQFPNYSSELNVNALLLGDSALYLCASSRLSGQITYEQYFGPGTRLTVT.

The gene calls are TRBV21-1 and TRBJ1-5; the D segment call TRBD1 is taken from the table without a DNA check. TRBV21-1 is recorded as a pseudogene. CDR3 length: 18 amino acids. CDR3 loop: CASSKAPGQIHNNQPQHF. The CDR3, as DNA: TGTGCCAGCAGCAAAGCCCCAGGGCAGATTCATAACAATCAGCCCCAGCATTTT.

V usage is TRBV10-2 and J usage is TRBJ1-4; 9 nucleotides match TRBD1. Trimming at V came to 3 bases and at J to 0 bases, leaving 8 bases not matched to a gene. This CDR3 comprises 18 residues. Germline V CDR1 and CDR2: WSHSY, SAAADI. The CDR3: CASSDPGQGHTTNEKLFF. The CDR3 coding sequence is TGCGCCAGCAGTGATCCGGGACAGGGCCATACAACTAATGAAAAACTGTTTTTT.

The V and J genes are TRBV27 and TRBJ2-5; 10 bases are a match to TRBD2. This CDR3 has 18 residues. Per germline, CDR1 MNHEY and CDR2 SMNVEV (reference sequence). Trimming took 3 bases from V and 4 from J; bases not matched to a gene: 14. The CDR3 protein is CASSFRGLASGWRETQYF. The CDR3 DNA reads as TGTGCCAGCAGTTTCCGGGGACTAGCGAGCGGGTGGCGAGAGACCCAGTACTTC.

The CDR3 DNA reads TGCGCCAGCAGCTTGGCCCCGACAGCGTCATCCTTTAGCTCTGGAAACACCATATATTTT. Translating gives CASSLAPTASSFSSGNTIYF. This chain connects TRBV5-1 to TRBJ1-3; possible D gene TRBD1, 5 bases. Trimming left V 0 bases short and J 0 bases short, with 22 bases between. This CDR3 spans 20 amino acids. The V gene's germline CDR1 is SGHRS and CDR2 YFSETQ. Drawing the rest from reference TRBV5-1 and TRBJ1-3, the complete variable domain is KAGVTQTPRYLIKTRGQQVTLSCSPISGHRSVSWYQQTPGQGLQFLFEYFSETQRNKGNFPGRFSGRQFSNSRSEMNVSTLELGDSALYLCASSLAPTASSFSSGNTIYFGEGSWLTVV.

V gene TRBV30 combines with J gene TRBJ1-4, with TRBD1 matching 10 bases. Germline-derived CDR1 and CDR2 are GTSNPN and SVGIG (reference sequence). With 8 bases clipped from V and 3 bases from J, the junction kept 0 bases outside the gene matches. The CDR3 spans 12 residues. In DNA, the CDR3 is TGTGCCGGACAGGGGGCTAATGAAAAACTGTTTTTT. This gives the protein CAGQGANEKLFF.

This chain uses TRBV2 with TRBJ1-5; no firm D call. CDR1 is SNHLY and CDR2 is FYNNEI in the germline V gene. This CDR3 spans 13 amino acids. The germline V and J ends were trimmed by 6 bases and 6 bases, with 12 bases remaining between them. As DNA, the CDR3 is TGTGCCAGCAGCCAAACTATGAGTCAGCCCCAGCATTTT. This encodes CASSQTMSQPQHF.

The chain joins TRBV6-1 to TRBJ2-7; weak D call: TRBD1 (5 bases). This CDR3 spans 15 amino acids. Between the trimmed V and J ends, which lost 10 bases and 7 bases, there was a span of 26 bases. Germline CDR1 and CDR2: MNHNS and SASEGT. CDR3 nucleotide sequence: TGTGCCACCCAAACCCCTGAGACAGTGTCGAGAGAGCAGTACTTC. Amino acids: CATQTPETVSREQYF.

This sequence joins TRBV9 and TRBJ2-7; TRBD2 matches 10 bases. The CDR3 runs 18 residues. Losses at the gene ends were 0 bases for V and 4 bases for J; bases not matched to a gene: 13. Per germline, CDR1 SGDLS and CDR2 YYNGEE. CDR3 region: CASSVAWGEREGPYEQYF. CDR3 nucleotides: TGTGCCAGCAGCGTAGCGTGGGGGGAGCGGGAGGGCCCATACGAGCAGTACTTC.

The chain uses TRBV7-6 and TRBJ1-6, with D tentatively TRBD1 (6 bases). The CDR3 loop spans 13 amino acids. Germline V CDR1 and CDR2: SGHVS, FNYEAQ. V was trimmed by 5 bases and J by 10 bases, leaving 12 bases between them. DNA for the CDR3: TGTGCCAGCAGCCCGGGACAATGGTCACCCCTCCACTTT. Protein product: CASSPGQWSPLHF. The entire variable domain, with the rest obtained from reference TRBV7-6 and TRBJ1-6, is as follows: GAGVSQSPRYKVTKRGQDVALRCDPISGHVSLYWYRQALGQGPEFLTYFNYEAQQDKSGLPNDRFSAERPEGSISTLTIQRTEQRDSAMYRCASSPGQWSPLHFGNGTRLTVT.

The J gene is TRBJ2-7, the V gene TRBV27; tentative D call: TRBD2 (6 bases). The V end lost 5 bases, the J end lost 3 bases, and 17 bases lay between the germline ends. The germline V gene has CDR1 MNHEY and CDR2 SMNVEV (reference sequence). The CDR3 covers 15 residues. In DNA form, the CDR3 reads TGTGCCAGCAGTCCGGCGGGCGGGAAGAACTACGAGCAGTACTTC. Translating it yields CASSPAGGKNYEQYF.

The chain recombines TRBV7-3 with TRBJ2-2; 8 bases line up with TRBD2. The length of the CDR3 is 15 residues. CDR1 is SGHTA and CDR2 is FQGTGA in the germline V gene. V was pared by 5 bases and J by 7 bases, with 9 bases of the junction left unmatched. CDR3: CASSAGRGSVGELFF. The CDR3 DNA is TGTGCCAGCAGCGCCGGGAGGGGGAGTGTCGGGGAGCTGTTTTTT.

V and J are TRBV6-1 and TRBJ1-2, with 7 bases lining up with TRBD1. After removal of 6 bases from V and 4 bases from J, the junction contained 11 bases not matched to a gene. Germline V gene lookup returns CDR1 MNHNS and CDR2 SASEGT. CDR3 length: 15 amino acids. The CDR3 sequence is CASRGQQLKSYGYTF. The CDR3 DNA reads TGTGCCAGCAGGGGACAGCAACTAAAGTCCTATGGCTACACCTTC.

The chain carries TRBV6-1 and TRBJ2-7; D possibly corresponds to TRBD1 (5 bases). The germline V gene encodes CDR1 MNHNS and CDR2 SASEGT. Trimming stripped 6 bases from V and 3 bases from J, with 18 bases between. This CDR3 spans 15 amino acids. Here the CDR3 reads CASRTLGRGHYEQYF. DNA of the CDR3: TGTGCCAGCAGGACCCTCGGAAGGGGCCACTACGAGCAGTACTTC.

The rearrangement joins TRBV6-5 to TRBJ1-2, with 8 bases fitting TRBD1. The V and J ends lost 0 bases and 6 bases, in that order; junction bases with no gene match: 9. CDR1 MNHEY and CDR2 SVGAGI come from the germline V gene. The CDR3 contains 16 residues. The DNA of the CDR3 is TGTGCCAGCAGTTACTCCAGCCCTGGACAGGGCCATGGCTACACCTTC. The encoded protein is CASSYSSPGQGHGYTF.

This chain links TRBV6-5 with TRBJ1-1; TRBD1 matches 8 bases. Germline trimming cut 7 bases from V and 6 bases from J; bases unmatched to any gene: 10. This CDR3 has 14 residues. Germline V gene data show CDR1 as MNHEY and CDR2 as SVGAGI. The CDR3 spells CASTPFGQGAEAFF. In DNA, the CDR3 is TGTGCCAGCACCCCCTTCGGACAGGGAGCTGAAGCTTTCTTT.

The V gene is TRBV5-1, the J gene TRBJ1-6; 10 nucleotides agree with TRBD1. V gave up 0 bases and J gave up 8 bases; unmatched junction bases: 5. From germline, CDR1 is SGHRS and CDR2 YFSETQ. The CDR3 is 16 residues long. The DNA of the CDR3 is TGCGCCAGCAGCTTGGTGGACAGGGGGACGGATTCACCCCTCCACTTT. It translates to CASSLVDRGTDSPLHF.

The rearrangement joins TRBV5-4 to TRBJ2-2, with 8 bases fitting TRBD1. Germline V CDR1 and CDR2: SGHNT, YYREEE (reference sequence). The CDR3 has 15 amino acids. The ends lost 1 base at V and 5 bases at J; junction bases unmatched: 4. The chain's CDR3 is CASSLTGGRTGELFF. The CDR3 region has the DNA TGTGCCAGCAGCTTGACAGGGGGTAGGACCGGGGAGCTGTTTTTT.

The V call is TRBV7-2, the J call TRBJ2-5; TRBD2 aligns across 8 bases. This CDR3 has 15 amino acids. V was pared by 2 bases and J by 0 bases, with 2 bases of the junction left unmatched. Germline loops: CDR1 SGHTA, CDR2 FQGNSA. DNA for the CDR3: TGTGCCAGCAGCTTACAACTAGCGGACCAAGAGACCCAGTACTTC. Its translation: CASSLQLADQETQYF.

This chain joins TRBV5-1 and TRBJ2-7; D unresolved. CDR1 and CDR2 from the germline V gene are SGHRS and YFSETQ. The CDR3 is 13 residues long. V dropped 8 bases and J dropped 0 bases, with 12 bases sitting between them. CDR3 DNA: TGCGCCAGTAAAGCCCCCTCCTCCTACGAGCAGTACTTC. This sequence encodes CASKAPSSYEQYF.

The chain joins TRBV6-6 to TRBJ2-2; perhaps TRBD1 as D (5 bases). Trimming took off 7 bases at V and 4 bases at J, with 7 bases between the two ends. The CDR3 length is 12 residues. Germline V CDR1 and CDR2: MNHNY, SVGAGI (reference sequence). This CDR3 reads CASTDSTGELFF. As DNA, the CDR3 is TGTGCCAGCACCGACAGCACCGGGGAGCTGTTTTTT.

J is TRBJ2-1 and V is TRBV5-1; 13 bases align to TRBD2. CDR3 size: 16 residues. Losses at the gene ends were 3 bases for V and 7 bases for J; bases not matched to a gene: 7. Per the germline V gene, CDR1 is SGHRS and CDR2 is YFSETQ. This CDR3 reads CASSSPLAGGPNEQFF. CDR3 DNA sequence: TGCGCCAGCAGCTCTCCACTAGCGGGGGGGCCAAATGAGCAGTTCTTC.

This sequence joins TRBV6-6 and TRBJ2-5, with D tentatively TRBD2 (6 bases). V was shortened by 6 bases and J by 5 bases, with 13 bases between the two germline ends. The CDR3 is made up of 13 amino acids. Germline CDR1 and CDR2: MNHNY and SVGAGI (reference sequence). The DNA for the CDR3 is TGTGCCAGCAGCGGGAGAGGGAGCGAGACCCAGTACTTC. Protein: CASSGRGSETQYF.

The chain joins TRBV6-6 to TRBJ1-2, with unresolved D. With 8 bases removed from V and 7 bases from J, the gap between germline ends came to 14 bases. Germline V lookup: CDR1 MNHNY, CDR2 SVGAGI (reference sequence). The CDR3 has 12 residues. The CDR3 here is CASENPGGGYTF. The CDR3 DNA reads as TGTGCCAGCGAAAACCCCGGAGGTGGCTACACCTTC.

In the case of this clone: This specimen includes other DNA sequences encoding the same CDR3. V and J are TRBV5-1 and TRBJ1-2, with 8 bases fitting TRBD1. The J segment lost 5 bases and the V segment lost 2 bases, leaving 11 bases of the junction unmatched. The CDR3 consists of 16 residues. Germline-derived CDR1 and CDR2 are SGHRS and YFSETQ. The CDR3 DNA is TGCGCCAGCAGCTTTTTACAGGGGGGCATACCGTATGGCTACACCTTC. Translated: CASSFLQGGIPYGYTF. The full variable domain, completed using reference TRBV5-1 and TRBJ1-2, is KAGVTQTPRYLIKTRGQQVTLSCSPISGHRSVSWYQQTPGQGLQFLFEYFSETQRNKGNFPGRFSGRQFSNSRSEMNVSTLELGDSALYLCASSFLQGGIPYGYTFGSGTRLTVV.

The chain has TRBV5-1 and TRBJ2-3; the D is unclear. This CDR3 is built from 14 residues. CDR1 and CDR2 from the germline V gene are SGHRS and YFSETQ. V was trimmed by 4 bases and J by 4 bases, leaving 13 bases between them. The CDR3 DNA reads TGCGCCAGCAGCCTTATCAGTAACGCAGATACGCAGTATTTT. Encoded protein: CASSLISNADTQYF. Complete variable domain (other parts from reference TRBV5-1 and TRBJ2-3): KAGVTQTPRYLIKTRGQQVTLSCSPISGHRSVSWYQQTPGQGLQFLFEYFSETQRNKGNFPGRFSGRQFSNSRSEMNVSTLELGDSALYLCASSLISNADTQYFGPGTRLTVL.

J is TRBJ1-1 and V is TRBV7-9; D gene ambiguous. The CDR3 runs to 14 residues. Germline V lookup: CDR1 SEHNR, CDR2 FQNEAQ (reference sequence). V was cut by 5 bases and J by 0 bases, with 10 bases left in between. CDR3 sequence reads: CASSPWAVNTEAFF. The CDR3 DNA follows: TGTGCCAGCAGCCCCTGGGCAGTGAACACTGAAGCTTTCTTT.

The chain couples TRBV7-8 to TRBJ1-5; D gene unclear. This CDR3 contains 14 residues. The V end lost 4 bases, the J end lost 6 bases, and 13 bases lay between the germline ends. Germline V lookup: CDR1 SGHVS, CDR2 FQNEAQ. The CDR3 reads CASSWAGRSQPQHF. The CDR3 region has the DNA TGTGCCAGCAGCTGGGCGGGCCGGAGTCAGCCCCAGCATTTT.